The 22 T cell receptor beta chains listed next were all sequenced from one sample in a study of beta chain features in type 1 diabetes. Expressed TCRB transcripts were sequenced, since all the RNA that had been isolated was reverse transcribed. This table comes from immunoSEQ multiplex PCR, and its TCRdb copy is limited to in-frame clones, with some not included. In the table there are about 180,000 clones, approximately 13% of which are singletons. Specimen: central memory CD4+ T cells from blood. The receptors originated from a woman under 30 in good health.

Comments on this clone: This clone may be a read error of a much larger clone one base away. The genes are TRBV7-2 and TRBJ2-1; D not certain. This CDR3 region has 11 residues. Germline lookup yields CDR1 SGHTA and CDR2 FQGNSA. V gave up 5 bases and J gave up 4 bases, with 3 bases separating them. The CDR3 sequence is CASSVYNEQFF. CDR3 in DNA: TGTGCCAGCAGCGTATACAATGAGCAGTTCTTC.

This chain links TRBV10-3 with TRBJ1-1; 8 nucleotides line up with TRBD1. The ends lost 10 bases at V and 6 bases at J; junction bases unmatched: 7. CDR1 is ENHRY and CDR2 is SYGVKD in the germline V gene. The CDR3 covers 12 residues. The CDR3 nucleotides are TGTGCCACCTTAGACAGGGGCGCTGAAGCTTTCTTT. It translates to CATLDRGAEAFF.

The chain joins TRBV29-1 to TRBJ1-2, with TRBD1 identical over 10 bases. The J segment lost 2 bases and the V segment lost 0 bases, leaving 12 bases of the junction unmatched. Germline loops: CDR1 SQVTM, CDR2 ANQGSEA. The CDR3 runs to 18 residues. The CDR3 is CSVEDQLGTGVSNYGYTF. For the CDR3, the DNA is TGCAGCGTTGAAGATCAATTGGGGACAGGGGTGTCGAACTATGGCTACACCTTC.

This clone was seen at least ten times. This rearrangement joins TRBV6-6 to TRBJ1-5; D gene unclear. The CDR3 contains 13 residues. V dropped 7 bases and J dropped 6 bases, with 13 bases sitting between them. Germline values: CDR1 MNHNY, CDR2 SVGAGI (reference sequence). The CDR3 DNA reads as TGTGCCAGCACAGATCGGGTGGGTCAGCCCCAGCATTTT. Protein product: CASTDRVGQPQHF.

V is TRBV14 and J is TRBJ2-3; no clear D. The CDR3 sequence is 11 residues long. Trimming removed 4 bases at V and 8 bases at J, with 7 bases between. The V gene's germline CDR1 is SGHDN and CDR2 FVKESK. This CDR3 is CASSLGSTQYF. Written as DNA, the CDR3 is TGTGCCAGCAGCCTCGGGTCTACGCAGTATTTT.

Here the CDR3 DNA reads TGCGCCAGCAGCCGGGACGCGGGGGGCTGGGAGACCCAGTACTTC. This gives the protein CASSRDAGGWETQYF. V gene TRBV4-3 combines with J gene TRBJ2-5, with 8 positions matching TRBD2. V shed 4 bases and J 5 bases; nucleotides not matched to a gene: 9. Germline V CDR1 and CDR2: LGHNA, YSLEER. CDR3 length: 15 residues.

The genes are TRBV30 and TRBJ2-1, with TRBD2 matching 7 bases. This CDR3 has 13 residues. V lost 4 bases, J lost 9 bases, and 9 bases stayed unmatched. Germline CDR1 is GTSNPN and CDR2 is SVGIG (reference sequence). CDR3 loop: CAWTPLADSEQFF. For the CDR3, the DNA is TGTGCCTGGACTCCCCTAGCGGACTCTGAGCAGTTCTTC.

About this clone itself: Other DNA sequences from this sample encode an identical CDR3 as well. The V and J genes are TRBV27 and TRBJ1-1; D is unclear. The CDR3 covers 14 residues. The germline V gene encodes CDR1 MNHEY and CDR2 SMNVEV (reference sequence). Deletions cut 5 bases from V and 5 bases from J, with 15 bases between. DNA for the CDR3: TGTGCCAGCAGTCTGACGGGTGGAGGGACTGAAGCTTTCTTT. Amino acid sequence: CASSLTGGGTEAFF.

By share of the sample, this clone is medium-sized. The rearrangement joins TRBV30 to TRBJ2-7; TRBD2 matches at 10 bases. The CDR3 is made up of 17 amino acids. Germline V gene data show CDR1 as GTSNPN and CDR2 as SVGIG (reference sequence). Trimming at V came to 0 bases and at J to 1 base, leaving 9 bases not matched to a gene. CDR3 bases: TGTGCCTGGAGTGTACGGCTAGCGGGAGACAAGTCCTACGAGCAGTACTTC. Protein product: CAWSVRLAGDKSYEQYF.

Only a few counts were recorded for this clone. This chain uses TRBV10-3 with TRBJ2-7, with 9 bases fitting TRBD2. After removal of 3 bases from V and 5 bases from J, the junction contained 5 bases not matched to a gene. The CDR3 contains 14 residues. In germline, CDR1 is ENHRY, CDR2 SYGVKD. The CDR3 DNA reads TGTGCCATCAGTGATACGACTAGCGGTCACGAGCAGTACTTC. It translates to CAISDTTSGHEQYF.

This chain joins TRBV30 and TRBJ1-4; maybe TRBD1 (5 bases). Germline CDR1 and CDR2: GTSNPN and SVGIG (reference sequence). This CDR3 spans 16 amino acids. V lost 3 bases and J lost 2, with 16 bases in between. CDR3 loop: CAWSRGGLRTNEKLFF. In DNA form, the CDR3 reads TGTGCCTGGAGCCGGGGGGGGTTAAGGACTAATGAAAAACTGTTTTTT.

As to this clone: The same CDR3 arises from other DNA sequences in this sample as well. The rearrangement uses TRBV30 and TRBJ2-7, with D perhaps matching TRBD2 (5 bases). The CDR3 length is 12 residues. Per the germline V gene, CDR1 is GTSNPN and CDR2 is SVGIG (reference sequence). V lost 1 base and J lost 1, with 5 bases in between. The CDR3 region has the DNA TGTGCCTGGAGTGGAGGGTCCTACGAGCAGTACTTC. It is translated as CAWSGGSYEQYF. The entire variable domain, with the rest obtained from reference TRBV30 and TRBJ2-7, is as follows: SQTIHQWPATLVQPVGSPLSLECTVEGTSNPNLYWYRQAAGRGLQLLFYSVGIGQISSEVPQNLSASRPQDRQFILSSKKLLLSDSGFYLCAWSGGSYEQYFGPGTRLTVT.

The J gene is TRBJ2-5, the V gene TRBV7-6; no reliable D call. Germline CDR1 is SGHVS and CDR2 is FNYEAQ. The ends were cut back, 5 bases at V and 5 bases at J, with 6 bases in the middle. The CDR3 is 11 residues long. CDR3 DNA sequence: TGTGCCAGCAGCCCCCTCGAGACCCAGTACTTC. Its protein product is CASSPLETQYF. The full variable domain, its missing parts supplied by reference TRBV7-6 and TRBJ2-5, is GAGVSQSPRYKVTKRGQDVALRCDPISGHVSLYWYRQALGQGPEFLTYFNYEAQQDKSGLPNDRFSAERPEGSISTLTIQRTEQRDSAMYRCASSPLETQYFGPGTRLLVL.

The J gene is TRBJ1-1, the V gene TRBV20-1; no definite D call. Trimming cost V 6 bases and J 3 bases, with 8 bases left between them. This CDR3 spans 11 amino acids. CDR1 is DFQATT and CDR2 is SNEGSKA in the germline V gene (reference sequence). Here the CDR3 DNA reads TGCAGTGCAGCCACAGACACTGAAGCTTTCTTT. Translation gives CSAATDTEAFF.

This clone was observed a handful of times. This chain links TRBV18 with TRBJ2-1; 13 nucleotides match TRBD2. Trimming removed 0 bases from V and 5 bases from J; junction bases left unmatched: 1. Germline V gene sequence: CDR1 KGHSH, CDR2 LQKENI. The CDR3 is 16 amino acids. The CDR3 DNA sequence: TGTGCCAGCTCACCACCCGGGACTAGCGGGAACAATGAGCAGTTCTTC. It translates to CASSPPGTSGNNEQFF.

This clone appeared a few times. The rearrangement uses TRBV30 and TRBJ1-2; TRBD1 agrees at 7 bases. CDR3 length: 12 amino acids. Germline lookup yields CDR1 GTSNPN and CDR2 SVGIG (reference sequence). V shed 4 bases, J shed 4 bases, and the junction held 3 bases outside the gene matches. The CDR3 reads CAWNRDSYGYTF. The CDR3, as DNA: TGTGCCTGGAACAGGGACAGCTATGGCTACACCTTC.

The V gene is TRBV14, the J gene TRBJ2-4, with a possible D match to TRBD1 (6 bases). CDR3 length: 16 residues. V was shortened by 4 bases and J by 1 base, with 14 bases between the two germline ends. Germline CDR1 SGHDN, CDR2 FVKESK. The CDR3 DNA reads TGTGCCAGCAGCCCGAGGACAGTTAATGCCAAAAACATTCAGTACTTC. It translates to CASSPRTVNAKNIQYF. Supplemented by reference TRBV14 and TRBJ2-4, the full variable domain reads EAGVTQFPSHSVIEKGQTVTLRCDPISGHDNLYWYRRVMGKEIKFLLHFVKESKQDESGMPNNRFLAERTGGTYSTLKVQPAELEDSGVYFCASSPRTVNAKNIQYFGAGTRLSVL.

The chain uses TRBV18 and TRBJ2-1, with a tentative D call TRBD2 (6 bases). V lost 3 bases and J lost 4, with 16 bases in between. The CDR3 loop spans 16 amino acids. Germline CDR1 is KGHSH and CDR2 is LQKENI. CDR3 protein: CASSPPGGADYNEQFF. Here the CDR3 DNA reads TGTGCCAGCTCACCGCCCGGGGGAGCGGATTACAATGAGCAGTTCTTC. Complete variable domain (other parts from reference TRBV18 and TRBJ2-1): NAGVMQNPRHLVRRRGQEARLRCSPMKGHSHVYWYRQLPEEGLKFMVYLQKENIIDESGMPKERFSAEFPKEGPSILRIQQVVRGDSAAYFCASSPPGGADYNEQFFGPGTRLTVL.

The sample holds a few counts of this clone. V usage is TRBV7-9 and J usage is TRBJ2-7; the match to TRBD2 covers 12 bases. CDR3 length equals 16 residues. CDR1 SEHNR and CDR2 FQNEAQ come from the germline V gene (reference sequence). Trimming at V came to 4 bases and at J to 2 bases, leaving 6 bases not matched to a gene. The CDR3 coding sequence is TGTGCCAGCAGCTCGACTAGCGGGAGCAGCCCCTACGAGCAGTACTTC. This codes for CASSSTSGSSPYEQYF. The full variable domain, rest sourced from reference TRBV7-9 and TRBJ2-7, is DTGVSQNPRHKITKRGQNVTFRCDPISEHNRLYWYRQTLGQGPEFLTYFQNEAQLEKSRLLSDRFSAERPKGSFSTLEIQRTEQGDSAMYLCASSSTSGSSPYEQYFGPGTRLTVT.

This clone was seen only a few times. The CDR3 DNA reads TGTGCCAGTACCCCTCAGGGGAGGGGAGAGACCCAGTACTTC. This sequence encodes CASTPQGRGETQYF. J is TRBJ2-5 and V is TRBV19; D is possibly TRBD2 (7 bases). In germline, CDR1 is LNHDA, CDR2 SQIVND (reference sequence). The V end was cut by 7 bases, the J end by 4 bases, with 16 bases between. This CDR3 region has 14 residues. Using reference TRBV19 and TRBJ2-5 for the parts outside the CDR3, the full variable domain is DGGITQSPKYLFRKEGQNVTLSCEQNLNHDAMYWYRQDPGQGLRLIYYSQIVNDFQKGDIAEGYSVSREKKESFPLTVTSAQKNPTAFYLCASTPQGRGETQYFGPGTRLLVL.

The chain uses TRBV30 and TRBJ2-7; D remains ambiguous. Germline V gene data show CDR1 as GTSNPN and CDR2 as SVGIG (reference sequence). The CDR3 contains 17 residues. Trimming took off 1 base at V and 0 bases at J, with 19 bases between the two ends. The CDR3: CAWSDRQELYTSYEQYF. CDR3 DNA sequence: TGTGCCTGGAGTGATCGGCAGGAACTGTACACCTCCTACGAGCAGTACTTC. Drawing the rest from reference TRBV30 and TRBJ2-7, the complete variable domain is SQTIHQWPATLVQPVGSPLSLECTVEGTSNPNLYWYRQAAGRGLQLLFYSVGIGQISSEVPQNLSASRPQDRQFILSSKKLLLSDSGFYLCAWSDRQELYTSYEQYFGPGTRLTVT.

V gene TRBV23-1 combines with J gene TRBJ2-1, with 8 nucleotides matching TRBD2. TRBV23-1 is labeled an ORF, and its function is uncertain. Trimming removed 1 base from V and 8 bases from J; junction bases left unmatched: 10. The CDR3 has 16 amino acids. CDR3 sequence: CASSQFRTGGRDEQFF. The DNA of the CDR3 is TGCGCCAGCAGTCAATTTCGTACGGGAGGGCGGGATGAGCAGTTCTTC.